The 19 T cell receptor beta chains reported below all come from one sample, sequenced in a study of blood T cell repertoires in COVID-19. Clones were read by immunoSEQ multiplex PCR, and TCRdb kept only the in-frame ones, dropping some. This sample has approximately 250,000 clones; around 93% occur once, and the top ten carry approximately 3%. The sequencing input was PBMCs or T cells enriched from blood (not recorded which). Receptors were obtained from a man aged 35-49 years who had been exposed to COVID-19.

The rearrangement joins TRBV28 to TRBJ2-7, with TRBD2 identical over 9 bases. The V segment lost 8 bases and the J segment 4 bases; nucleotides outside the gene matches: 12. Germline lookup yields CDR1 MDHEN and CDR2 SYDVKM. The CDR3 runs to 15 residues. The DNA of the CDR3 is TGTGCCAGCCGCCTGGGGGCGGGAGGGTTATACGAGCAGTACTTC. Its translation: CASRLGAGGLYEQYF.

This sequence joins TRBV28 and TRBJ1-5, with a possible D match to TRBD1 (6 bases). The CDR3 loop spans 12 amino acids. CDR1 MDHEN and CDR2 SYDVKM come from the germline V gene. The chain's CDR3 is CVSAGGDQPQHF. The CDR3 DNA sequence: TGTGTCTCGGCTGGGGGCGATCAGCCCCAGCATTTT.

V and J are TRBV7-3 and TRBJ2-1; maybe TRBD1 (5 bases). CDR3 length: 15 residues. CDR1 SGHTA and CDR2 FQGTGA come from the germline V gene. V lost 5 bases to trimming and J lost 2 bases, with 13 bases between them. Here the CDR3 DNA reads TGTGCCAGCAGCCTCCGGACAAAGGCCTACAATGAGCAGTTCTTC. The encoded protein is CASSLRTKAYNEQFF. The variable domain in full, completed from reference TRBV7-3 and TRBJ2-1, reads GAGVSQTPSNKVTEKGKYVELRCDPISGHTALYWYRQSLGQGPEFLIYFQGTGAADDSGLPNDRFFAVRPEGSVSTLKIQRTERGDSAVYLCASSLRTKAYNEQFFGPGTRLTVL.

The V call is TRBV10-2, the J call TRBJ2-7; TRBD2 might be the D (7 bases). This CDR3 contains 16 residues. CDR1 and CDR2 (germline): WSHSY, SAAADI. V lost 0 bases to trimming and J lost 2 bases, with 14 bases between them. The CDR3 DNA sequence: TGCGCCAGCAGTGAGTCGGGAGGGGGTGAAGCCTACGAGCAGTACTTC. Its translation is CASSESGGGEAYEQYF.

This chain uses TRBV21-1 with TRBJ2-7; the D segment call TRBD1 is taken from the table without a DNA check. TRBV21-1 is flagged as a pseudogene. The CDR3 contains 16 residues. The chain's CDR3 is CASSRGPGTGSYEQYF. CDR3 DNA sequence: TGTGCCAGCAGCCGGGGCCCCGGGACAGGGTCCTACGAGCAGTACTTC.

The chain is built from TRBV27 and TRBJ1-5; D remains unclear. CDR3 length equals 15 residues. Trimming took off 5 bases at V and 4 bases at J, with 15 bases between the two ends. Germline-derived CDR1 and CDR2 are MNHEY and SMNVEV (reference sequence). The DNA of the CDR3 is TGTGCCAGCAGTCCCTCGGTTGGGCCGAATCAGCCCCAGCATTTT. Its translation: CASSPSVGPNQPQHF.

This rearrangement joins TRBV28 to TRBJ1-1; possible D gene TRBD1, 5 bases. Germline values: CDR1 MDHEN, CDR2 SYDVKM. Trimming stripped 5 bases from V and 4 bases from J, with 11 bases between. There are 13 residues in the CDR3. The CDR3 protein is CASSPLGVTEAFF. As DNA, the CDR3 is TGTGCCAGCAGTCCTTTAGGGGTCACTGAAGCTTTCTTT. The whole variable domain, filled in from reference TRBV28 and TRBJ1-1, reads DVKVTQSSRYLVKRTGEKVFLECVQDMDHENMFWYRQDPGLGLRLIYFSYDVKMKEKGDIPEGYSVSREKKERFSLILESASTNQTSMYLCASSPLGVTEAFFGQGTRLTVV.

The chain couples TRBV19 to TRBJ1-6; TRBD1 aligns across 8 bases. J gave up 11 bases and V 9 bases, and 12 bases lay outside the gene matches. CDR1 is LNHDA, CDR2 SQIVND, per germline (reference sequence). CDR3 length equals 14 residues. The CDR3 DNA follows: TGTGCCAGCTGGGGACAGGCTGAGGGTACACCCCTCCACTTT. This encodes CASWGQAEGTPLHF.

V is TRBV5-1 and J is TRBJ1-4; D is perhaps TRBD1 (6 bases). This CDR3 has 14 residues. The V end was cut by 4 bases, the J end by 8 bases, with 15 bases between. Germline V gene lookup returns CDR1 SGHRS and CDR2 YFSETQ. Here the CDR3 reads CASSEQGVGEKLFF. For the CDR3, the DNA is TGCGCCAGCAGCGAACAGGGCGTCGGGGAAAAACTGTTTTTT.

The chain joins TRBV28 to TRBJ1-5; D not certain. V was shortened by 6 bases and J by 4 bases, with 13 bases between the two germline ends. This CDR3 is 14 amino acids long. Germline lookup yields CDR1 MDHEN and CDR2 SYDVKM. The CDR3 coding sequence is TGTGCCAGCAGCCTGAGAGGTCTGAATCAGCCCCAGCATTTT. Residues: CASSLRGLNQPQHF.

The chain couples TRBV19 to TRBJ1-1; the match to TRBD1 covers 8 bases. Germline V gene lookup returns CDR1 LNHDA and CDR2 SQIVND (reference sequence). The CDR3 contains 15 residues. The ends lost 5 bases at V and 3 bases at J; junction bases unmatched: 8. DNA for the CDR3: TGTGCCAGTAGTGCGCCCAGGGGGCTACACACTGAAGCTTTCTTT. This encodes CASSAPRGLHTEAFF.

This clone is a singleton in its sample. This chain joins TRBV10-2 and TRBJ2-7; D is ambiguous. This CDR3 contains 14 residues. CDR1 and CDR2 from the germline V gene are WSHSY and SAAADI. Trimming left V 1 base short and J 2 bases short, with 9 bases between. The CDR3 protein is CASSELRAPYEQYF. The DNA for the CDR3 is TGCGCCAGCAGTGAGTTACGAGCTCCCTACGAGCAGTACTTC.

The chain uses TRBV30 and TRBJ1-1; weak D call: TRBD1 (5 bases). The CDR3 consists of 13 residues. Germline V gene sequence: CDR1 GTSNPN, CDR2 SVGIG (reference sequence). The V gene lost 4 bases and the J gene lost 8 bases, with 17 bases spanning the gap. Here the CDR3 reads CAWNLRGLAEAFF. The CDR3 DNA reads TGTGCCTGGAACTTAAGGGGTCTGGCGGAAGCTTTCTTT.

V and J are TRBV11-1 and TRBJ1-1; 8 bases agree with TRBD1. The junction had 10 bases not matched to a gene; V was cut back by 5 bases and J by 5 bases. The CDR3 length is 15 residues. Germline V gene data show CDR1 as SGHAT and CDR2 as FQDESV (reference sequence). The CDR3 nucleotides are TGTGCCAGCAGCCCAGGACAGGGCCTAAAAACTGAAGCTTTCTTT. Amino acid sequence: CASSPGQGLKTEAFF.

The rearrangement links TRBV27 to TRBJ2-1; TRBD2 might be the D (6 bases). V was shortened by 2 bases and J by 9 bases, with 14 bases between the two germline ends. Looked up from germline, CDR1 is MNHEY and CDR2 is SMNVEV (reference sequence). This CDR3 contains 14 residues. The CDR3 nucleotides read TGTGCCAGCAGTTTAACAGGCTTGGGGGGTGAGCAGTTCTTC. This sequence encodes CASSLTGLGGEQFF.

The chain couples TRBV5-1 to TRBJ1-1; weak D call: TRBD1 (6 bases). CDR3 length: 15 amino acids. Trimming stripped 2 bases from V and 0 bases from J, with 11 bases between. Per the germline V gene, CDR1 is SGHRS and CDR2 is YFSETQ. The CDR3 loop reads CASSLRGLVNTEAFF. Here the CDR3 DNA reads TGCGCCAGCAGCTTAAGGGGGTTGGTGAACACTGAAGCTTTCTTT.

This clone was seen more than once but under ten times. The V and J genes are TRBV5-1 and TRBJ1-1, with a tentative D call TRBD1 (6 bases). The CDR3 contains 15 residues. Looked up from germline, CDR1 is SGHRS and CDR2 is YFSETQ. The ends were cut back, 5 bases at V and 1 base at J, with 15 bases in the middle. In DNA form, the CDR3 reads TGCGCCAGCAGAACAGGGAGCAGTGCGAACACTGAAGCTTTCTTT. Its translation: CASRTGSSANTEAFF.

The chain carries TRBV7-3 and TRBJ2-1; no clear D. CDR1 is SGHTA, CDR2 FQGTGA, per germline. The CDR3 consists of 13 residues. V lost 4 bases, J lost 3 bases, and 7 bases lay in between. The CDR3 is CASSSGGYNEQFF. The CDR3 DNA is TGTGCCAGCAGCTCTGGCGGCTACAATGAGCAGTTCTTC. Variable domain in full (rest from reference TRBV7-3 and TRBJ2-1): GAGVSQTPSNKVTEKGKYVELRCDPISGHTALYWYRQSLGQGPEFLIYFQGTGAADDSGLPNDRFFAVRPEGSVSTLKIQRTERGDSAVYLCASSSGGYNEQFFGPGTRLTVL.

The CDR3 sequence is CASRSGLASNEQFF. As DNA, the CDR3 is TGTGCCAGCAGATCGGGACTAGCGAGCAATGAGCAGTTCTTC. The V call is TRBV2, the J call TRBJ2-1; the match to TRBD2 covers 10 bases. The junction had 5 bases not matched to a gene; V was cut back by 6 bases and J by 6 bases. Germline CDR1 is SNHLY and CDR2 is FYNNEI. The CDR3 consists of 14 residues. The whole variable domain, filled in from reference TRBV2 and TRBJ2-1, reads EPEVTQTPSHQVTQMGQEVILRCVPISNHLYFYWYRQILGQKVEFLVSFYNNEISEKSEIFDDQFSVERPDGSNFTLKIRSTKLEDSAMYFCASRSGLASNEQFFGPGTRLTVL.